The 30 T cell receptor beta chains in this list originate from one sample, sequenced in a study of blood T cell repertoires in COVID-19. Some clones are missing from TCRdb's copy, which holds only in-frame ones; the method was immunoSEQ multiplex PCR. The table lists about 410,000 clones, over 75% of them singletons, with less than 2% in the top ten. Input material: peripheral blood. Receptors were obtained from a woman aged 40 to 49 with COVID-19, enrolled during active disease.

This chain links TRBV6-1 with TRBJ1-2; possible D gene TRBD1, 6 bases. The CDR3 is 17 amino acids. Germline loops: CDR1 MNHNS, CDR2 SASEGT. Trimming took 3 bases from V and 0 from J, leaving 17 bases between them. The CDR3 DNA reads TGTGCCAGCAGTGACCTGAACAGGGATTTGACTAACTATGGCTACACCTTC. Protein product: CASSDLNRDLTNYGYTF.

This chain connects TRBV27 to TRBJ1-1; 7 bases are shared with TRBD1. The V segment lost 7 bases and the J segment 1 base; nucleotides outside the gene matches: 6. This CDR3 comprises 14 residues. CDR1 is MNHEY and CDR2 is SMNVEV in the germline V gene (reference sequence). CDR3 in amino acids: CASTGAGGNTEAFF. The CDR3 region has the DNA TGTGCCAGCACCGGAGCAGGGGGGAACACTGAAGCTTTCTTT.

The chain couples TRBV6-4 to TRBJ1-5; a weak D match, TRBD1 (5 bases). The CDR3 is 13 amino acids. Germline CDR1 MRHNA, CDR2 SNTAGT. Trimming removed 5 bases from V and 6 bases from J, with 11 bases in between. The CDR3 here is CASSRAGSQPQHF. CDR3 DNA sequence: TGTGCCAGCAGTCGGGCAGGGTCTCAGCCCCAGCATTTT.

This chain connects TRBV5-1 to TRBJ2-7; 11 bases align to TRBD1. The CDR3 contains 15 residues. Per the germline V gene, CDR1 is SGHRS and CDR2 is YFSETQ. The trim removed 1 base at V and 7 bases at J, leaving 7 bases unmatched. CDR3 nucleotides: TGCGCCAGCAGCTTGATAGGACAGGGGGCAAGGGAGCAGTACTTC. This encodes CASSLIGQGAREQYF. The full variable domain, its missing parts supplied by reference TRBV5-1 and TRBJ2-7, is KAGVTQTPRYLIKTRGQQVTLSCSPISGHRSVSWYQQTPGQGLQFLFEYFSETQRNKGNFPGRFSGRQFSNSRSEMNVSTLELGDSALYLCASSLIGQGAREQYFGPGTRLTVT.

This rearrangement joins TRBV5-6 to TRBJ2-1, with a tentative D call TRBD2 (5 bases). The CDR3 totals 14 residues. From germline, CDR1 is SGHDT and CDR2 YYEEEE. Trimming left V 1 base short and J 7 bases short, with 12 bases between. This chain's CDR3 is CASSLRLARNEQFF. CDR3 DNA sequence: TGTGCCAGCAGCTTGAGGCTAGCTAGAAATGAGCAGTTCTTC.

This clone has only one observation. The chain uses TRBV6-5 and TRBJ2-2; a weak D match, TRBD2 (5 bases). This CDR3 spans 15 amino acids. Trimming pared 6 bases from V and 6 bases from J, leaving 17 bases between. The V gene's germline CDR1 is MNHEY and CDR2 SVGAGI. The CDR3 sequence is CASSYRHLRAGELFF. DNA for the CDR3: TGTGCCAGCAGCTACCGGCACTTGCGGGCCGGGGAGCTGTTTTTT.

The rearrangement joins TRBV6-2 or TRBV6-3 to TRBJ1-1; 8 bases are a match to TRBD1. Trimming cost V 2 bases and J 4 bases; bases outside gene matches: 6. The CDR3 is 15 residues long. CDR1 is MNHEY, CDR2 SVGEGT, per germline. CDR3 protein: CASSYPGGRGTEAFF. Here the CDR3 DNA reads TGTGCCAGCAGTTACCCAGGGGGCAGGGGCACTGAAGCTTTCTTT.

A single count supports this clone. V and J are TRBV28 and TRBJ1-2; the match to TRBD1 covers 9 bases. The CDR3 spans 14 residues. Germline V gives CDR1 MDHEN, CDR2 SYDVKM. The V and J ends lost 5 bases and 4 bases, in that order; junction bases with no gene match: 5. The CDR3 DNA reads TGTGCCAGCAGTGCCGGGACAGGGCCCTATGGCTACACCTTC. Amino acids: CASSAGTGPYGYTF.

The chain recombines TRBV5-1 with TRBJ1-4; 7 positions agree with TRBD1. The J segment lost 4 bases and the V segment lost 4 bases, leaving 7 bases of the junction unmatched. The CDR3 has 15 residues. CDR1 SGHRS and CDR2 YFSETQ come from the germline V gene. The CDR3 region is CASSKGQDFNEKLFF. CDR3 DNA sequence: TGCGCCAGCAGCAAAGGACAGGATTTTAATGAAAAACTGTTTTTT.

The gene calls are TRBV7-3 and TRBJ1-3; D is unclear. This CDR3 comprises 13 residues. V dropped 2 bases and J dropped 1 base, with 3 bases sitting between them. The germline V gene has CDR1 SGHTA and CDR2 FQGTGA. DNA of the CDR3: TGTGCCAGCAGCTTAGCGTCTGGAAACACCATATATTTT. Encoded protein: CASSLASGNTIYF. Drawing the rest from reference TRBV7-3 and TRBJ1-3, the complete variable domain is GAGVSQTPSNKVTEKGKYVELRCDPISGHTALYWYRQSLGQGPEFLIYFQGTGAADDSGLPNDRFFAVRPEGSVSTLKIQRTERGDSAVYLCASSLASGNTIYFGEGSWLTVV.

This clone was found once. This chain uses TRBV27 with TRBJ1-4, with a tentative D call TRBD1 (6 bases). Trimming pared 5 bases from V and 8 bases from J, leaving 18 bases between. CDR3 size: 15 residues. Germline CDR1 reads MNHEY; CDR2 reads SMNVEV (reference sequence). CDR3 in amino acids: CASSLRSFQGEKLFF. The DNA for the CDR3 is TGTGCCAGCAGTCTACGTTCCTTCCAGGGGGAAAAACTGTTTTTT.

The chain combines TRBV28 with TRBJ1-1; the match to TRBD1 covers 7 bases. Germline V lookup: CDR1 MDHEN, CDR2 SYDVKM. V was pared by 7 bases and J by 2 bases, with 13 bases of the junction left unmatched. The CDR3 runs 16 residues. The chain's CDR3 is CASNPTLGGGNTEAFF. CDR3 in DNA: TGTGCCAGCAATCCTACCCTCGGAGGGGGCAACACTGAAGCTTTCTTT.

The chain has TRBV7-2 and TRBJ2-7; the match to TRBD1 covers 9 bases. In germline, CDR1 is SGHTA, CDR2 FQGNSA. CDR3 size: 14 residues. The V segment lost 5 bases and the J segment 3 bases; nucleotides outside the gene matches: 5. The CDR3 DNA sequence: TGTGCCAGCAGCCTGGGACAGGGCAACTACGAGCAGTACTTC. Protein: CASSLGQGNYEQYF.

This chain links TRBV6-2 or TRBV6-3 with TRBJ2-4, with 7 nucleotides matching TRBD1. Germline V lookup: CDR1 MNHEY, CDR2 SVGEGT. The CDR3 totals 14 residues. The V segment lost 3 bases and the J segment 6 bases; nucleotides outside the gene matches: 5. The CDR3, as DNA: TGTGCCAGCAGTTATGGCAGGGGGTTAAACATTCAGTACTTC. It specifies CASSYGRGLNIQYF.

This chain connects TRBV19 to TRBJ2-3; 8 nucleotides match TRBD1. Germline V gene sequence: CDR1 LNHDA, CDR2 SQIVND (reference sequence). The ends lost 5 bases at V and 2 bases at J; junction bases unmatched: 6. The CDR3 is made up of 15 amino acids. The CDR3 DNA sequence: TGTGCCAGTAGTGTGGGACAGGTCAACACAGATACGCAGTATTTT. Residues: CASSVGQVNTDTQYF.

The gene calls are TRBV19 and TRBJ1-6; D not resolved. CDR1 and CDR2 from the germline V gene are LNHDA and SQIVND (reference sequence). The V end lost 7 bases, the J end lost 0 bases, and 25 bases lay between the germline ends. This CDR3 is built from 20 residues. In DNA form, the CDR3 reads TGTGCCAGTACCCCTCGTACGACGGGTGGGTTAAGCTCCTATAATTCACCCCTCCACTTT. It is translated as CASTPRTTGGLSSYNSPLHF.

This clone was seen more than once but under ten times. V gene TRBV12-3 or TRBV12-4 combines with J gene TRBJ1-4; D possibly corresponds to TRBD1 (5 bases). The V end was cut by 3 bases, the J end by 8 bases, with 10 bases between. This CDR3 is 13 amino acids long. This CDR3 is CASSFTTEEKLFF. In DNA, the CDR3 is TGTGCCAGCAGTTTCACGACAGAGGAAAAACTGTTTTTT.

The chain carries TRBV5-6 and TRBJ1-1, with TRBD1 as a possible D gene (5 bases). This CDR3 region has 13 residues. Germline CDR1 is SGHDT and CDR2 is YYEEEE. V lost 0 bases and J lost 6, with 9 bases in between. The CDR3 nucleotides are TGTGCCAGCAGCTTGGCAGGGATCGCTGAAGCTTTCTTT. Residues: CASSLAGIAEAFF.

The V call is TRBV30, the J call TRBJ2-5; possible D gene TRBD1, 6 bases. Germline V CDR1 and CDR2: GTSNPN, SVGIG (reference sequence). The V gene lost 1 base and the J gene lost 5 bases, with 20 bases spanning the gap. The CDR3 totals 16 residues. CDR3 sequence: CAWSAGYRQVRETQYF. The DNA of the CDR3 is TGTGCCTGGAGTGCGGGGTACAGACAGGTTCGGGAGACCCAGTACTTC.

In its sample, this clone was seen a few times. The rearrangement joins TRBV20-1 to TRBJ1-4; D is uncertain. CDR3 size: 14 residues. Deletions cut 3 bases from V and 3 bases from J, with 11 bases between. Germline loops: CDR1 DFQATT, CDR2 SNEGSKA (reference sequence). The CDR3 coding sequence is TGCAGTGCTAGTTTCAACAGCCCTAATGAAAAACTGTTTTTT. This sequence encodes CSASFNSPNEKLFF.

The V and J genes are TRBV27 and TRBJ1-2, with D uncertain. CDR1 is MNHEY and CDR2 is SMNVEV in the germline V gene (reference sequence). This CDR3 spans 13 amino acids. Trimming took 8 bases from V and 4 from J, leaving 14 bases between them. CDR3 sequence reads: CASRRAGPYGYTF. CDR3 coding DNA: TGTGCCAGCCGTAGGGCGGGCCCCTATGGCTACACCTTC.

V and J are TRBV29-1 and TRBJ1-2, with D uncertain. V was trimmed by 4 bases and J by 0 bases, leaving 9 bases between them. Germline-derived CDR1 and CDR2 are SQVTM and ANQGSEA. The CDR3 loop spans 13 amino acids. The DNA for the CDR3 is TGCAGCGTTGTTCCAGTCCCTAACTATGGCTACACCTTC. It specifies CSVVPVPNYGYTF.

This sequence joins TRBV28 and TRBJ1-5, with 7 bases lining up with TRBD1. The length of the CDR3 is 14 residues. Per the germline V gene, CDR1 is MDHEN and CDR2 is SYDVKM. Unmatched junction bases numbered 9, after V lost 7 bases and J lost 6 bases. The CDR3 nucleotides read TGTGCCAGCATCGAAGACAGGGTACTTCAGCCCCAGCATTTT. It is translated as CASIEDRVLQPQHF.

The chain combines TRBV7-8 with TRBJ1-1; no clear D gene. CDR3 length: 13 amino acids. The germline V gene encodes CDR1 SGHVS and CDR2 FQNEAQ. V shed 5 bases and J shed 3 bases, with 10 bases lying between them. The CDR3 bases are TGTGCCAGCAGCCCCCACGGGGACACTGAAGCTTTCTTT. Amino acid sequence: CASSPHGDTEAFF. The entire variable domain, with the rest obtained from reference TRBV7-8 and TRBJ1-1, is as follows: GAGVSQSPRYKVAKRGQDVALRCDPISGHVSLFWYQQALGQGPEFLTYFQNEAQLDKSGLPSDRFFAERPEGSVSTLKIQRTQQEDSAVYLCASSPHGDTEAFFGQGTRLTVV.

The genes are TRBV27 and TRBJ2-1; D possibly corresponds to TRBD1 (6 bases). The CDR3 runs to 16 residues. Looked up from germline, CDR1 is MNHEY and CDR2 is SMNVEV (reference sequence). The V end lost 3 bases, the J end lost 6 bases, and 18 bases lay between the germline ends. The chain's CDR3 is CASSFYGKGEFNEQFF. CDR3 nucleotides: TGTGCCAGCAGTTTCTACGGTAAGGGGGAGTTCAATGAGCAGTTCTTC.

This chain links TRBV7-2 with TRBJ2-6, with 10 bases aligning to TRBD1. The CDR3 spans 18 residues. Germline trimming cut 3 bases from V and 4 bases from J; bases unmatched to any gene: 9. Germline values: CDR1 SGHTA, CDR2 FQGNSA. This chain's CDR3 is CASSLVRDRGVGANVLTF. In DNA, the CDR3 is TGTGCCAGCAGCTTGGTACGGGACAGGGGCGTCGGGGCCAACGTCCTGACTTTC.

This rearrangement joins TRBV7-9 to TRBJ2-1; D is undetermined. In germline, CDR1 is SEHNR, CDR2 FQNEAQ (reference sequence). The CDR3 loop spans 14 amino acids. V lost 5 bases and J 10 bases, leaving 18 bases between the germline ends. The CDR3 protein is CASSPETPGTEQFF. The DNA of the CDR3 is TGTGCCAGCAGCCCCGAGACCCCAGGAACGGAGCAGTTCTTC.

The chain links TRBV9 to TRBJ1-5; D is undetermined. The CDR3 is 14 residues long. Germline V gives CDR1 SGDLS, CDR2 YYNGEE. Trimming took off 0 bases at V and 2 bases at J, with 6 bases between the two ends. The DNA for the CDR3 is TGTGCCAGCAGCGTAGGAACAGGCAATCAGCCCCAGCATTTT. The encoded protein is CASSVGTGNQPQHF.

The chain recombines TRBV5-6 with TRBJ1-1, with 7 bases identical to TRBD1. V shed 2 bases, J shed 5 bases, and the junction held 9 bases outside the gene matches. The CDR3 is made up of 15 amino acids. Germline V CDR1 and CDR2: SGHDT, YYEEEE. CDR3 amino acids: CASSLATGRGTEAFF. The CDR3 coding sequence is TGTGCCAGCAGCTTAGCGACAGGGAGAGGAACTGAAGCTTTCTTT.

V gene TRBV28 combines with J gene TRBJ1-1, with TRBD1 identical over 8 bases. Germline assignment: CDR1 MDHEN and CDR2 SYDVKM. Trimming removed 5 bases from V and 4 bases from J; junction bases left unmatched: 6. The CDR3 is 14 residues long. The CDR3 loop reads CASSPRTGSTEAFF. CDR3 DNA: TGTGCCAGCAGTCCGAGGACAGGGAGCACTGAAGCTTTCTTT. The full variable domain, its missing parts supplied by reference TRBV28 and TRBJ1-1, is DVKVTQSSRYLVKRTGEKVFLECVQDMDHENMFWYRQDPGLGLRLIYFSYDVKMKEKGDIPEGYSVSREKKERFSLILESASTNQTSMYLCASSPRTGSTEAFFGQGTRLTVV.